This T cell receptor (beta chain) was identified in a study of T cells in women clearing cervical HPV infection. Looking at the study overall: Blood came at first lesion visit for cases, post-clearance for controls.

Measured with immunoSEQ multiplex PCR; TCRdb has only the in-frame clones, and not every one. The sample includes approximately 15,000 clones. A note on this clone: The read gets to within 3 residues of the CDR3 end, and the germline J gene fills in the rest.

Germline lookup yields CDR1 SGHDT and CDR2 YYEEEE. The CDR3 loop spans 14 amino acids. Sequenced material: blood buffy coat. This receptor was taken from a woman aged 18 to 75 with a cervical HPV16 infection that either progressed to CIN3+ or cleared (not recorded which). The rearrangement uses TRBV5-6 and TRBJ2-3; D is perhaps TRBD1 (5 bases). CDR3: CASSFWGSQETQYF. The sequenced CDR3 bases are TGTGCCAGCAGCTTTTGGGGCAGTCAAGAGACG.